The 11 T cell receptor beta chains reported below all come from one sample, sequenced in a study of OX40 agonist ivuxolimab in advanced cancers. Sequencing was performed with immunoSEQ multiplex PCR; in TCRdb, only in-frame clones are kept and a portion is missing. The data hold around 82,000 clones, with about 86% observed a single time. Sequencing used CD4+ or CD8+ T cells sorted from blood, obtained in a trial of the OX40 agonist ivuxolimab. These receptors originate from an adult with an advanced solid tumor such as melanoma, head and neck, liver or kidney cancer.

Turning to this clone: Germline and junction disagree at one end, which may indicate a read error. The chain carries TRBV27 and TRBJ1-1; D perhaps matches TRBD1 (5 bases). CDR3 length equals 14 residues. The germline gives CDR1 MNHEY, CDR2 SMNVEV (reference sequence). The DNA of the CDR3 is TGTGCCAGCAGTTTATCTGGGGGGGTCACTGAAGTTTTCTTT. This gives the protein CASSLSGGVTEVFF.

The V gene is TRBV19, the J gene TRBJ2-1; weak D call: TRBD1 (6 bases). The CDR3 covers 15 residues. Per germline, CDR1 LNHDA and CDR2 SQIVND (reference sequence). Trimming left V 5 bases short and J 4 bases short, with 15 bases between. The CDR3 reads CASSATGGGYNEQFF. CDR3 nucleotides: TGTGCCAGTAGTGCGACTGGGGGCGGTTACAATGAGCAGTTCTTC.

V usage is TRBV5-6 and J usage is TRBJ2-3; D remains unclear. Germline-derived CDR1 and CDR2 are SGHDT and YYEEEE. Trimming removed 4 bases from V and 10 bases from J, with 13 bases in between. This CDR3 region has 12 residues. The CDR3 sequence is CASSRAEFAQYF. CDR3 nucleotides: TGTGCCAGCAGCCGGGCGGAGTTCGCGCAGTATTTT.

V gene TRBV27 combines with J gene TRBJ2-3; 8 bases align to TRBD1. The CDR3 is made up of 15 amino acids. The trim removed 6 bases at V and 2 bases at J, leaving 7 bases unmatched. CDR1 and CDR2 (germline): MNHEY, SMNVEV (reference sequence). As DNA, the CDR3 is TGTGCCAGCAGGGCGACAGGGGCGATCACAGATACGCAGTATTTT. As protein: CASRATGAITDTQYF.

The J gene is TRBJ2-5, the V gene TRBV7-2, with D possibly being TRBD2 (6 bases). Germline CDR1 is SGHTA and CDR2 is FQGNSA. The CDR3 is 14 amino acids. The V and J ends lost 5 bases and 2 bases respectively, with 12 bases between them. CDR3 bases: TGTGCCAGCAGCCAGGGAGGAATGCAAGAGACCCAGTACTTC. This codes for CASSQGGMQETQYF.

The rearrangement joins TRBV18 to TRBJ2-7, with D unclear. The V end lost 2 bases, the J end lost 0 bases, and 5 bases lay between the germline ends. CDR1 and CDR2 from the germline V gene are KGHSH and LQKENI. This CDR3 contains 13 residues. The CDR3 nucleotides read TGTGCCAGCTCACCAGGTGGCTCCTACGAGCAGTACTTC. The encoded protein is CASSPGGSYEQYF.

This clone appeared once. The chain links TRBV7-2 to TRBJ2-7, with D perhaps matching TRBD1 (5 bases). Germline CDR1 is SGHTA and CDR2 is FQGNSA. This CDR3 is built from 14 residues. V was shortened by 0 bases and J by 2 bases, with 8 bases between the two germline ends. CDR3 amino acids: CASSLAQVAYEQYF. Written as DNA, the CDR3 is TGTGCCAGCAGCTTAGCACAGGTTGCCTACGAGCAGTACTTC.

The rearrangement uses TRBV12-2 and TRBJ2-2; the table's D call, TRBD2, was not checked against the DNA. TRBV12-2 is a documented pseudogene. The CDR3 covers 18 residues. The CDR3 nucleotides read TGTGCAAGTCGCCAGGGACTAGCGGGAAAAAGTAACACCGGGGAGCTGTTTTTT. Translated, it gives CASRQGLAGKSNTGELFF.

The chain joins TRBV5-4 to TRBJ2-1, with D perhaps matching TRBD2 (6 bases). The germline V gene encodes CDR1 SGHNT and CDR2 YYREEE (reference sequence). There are 16 residues in the CDR3. Trimming removed 3 bases from V and 9 bases from J, with 22 bases in between. The CDR3 coding sequence is TGTGCCAGCAGCTCCCCCGGGGGATCCTACGATTTTGAGCAGTTCTTC. Its translation: CASSSPGGSYDFEQFF.

The genes are TRBV7-2 and TRBJ2-1; D may be TRBD2 (6 bases). CDR3 length equals 15 residues. V was clipped by 2 bases and J by 0 bases, with 8 bases between them. Germline CDR1 and CDR2: SGHTA and FQGNSA. The CDR3 here is CASSLTRDSYNEQFF. In nucleotides, the CDR3 is TGTGCCAGCAGCTTAACGCGGGACTCCTACAATGAGCAGTTCTTC.

This rearrangement joins TRBV2 to TRBJ2-1, with 9 bases lining up with TRBD2. V shed 6 bases, J shed 2 bases, and the junction held 2 bases outside the gene matches. The CDR3 has 14 residues. The germline CDR1 and CDR2 sequences are SNHLY and FYNNEI. For the CDR3, the DNA is TGTGCCAGCAGGACTAGCGGAGCCTACAATGAGCAGTTCTTC. It encodes CASRTSGAYNEQFF.